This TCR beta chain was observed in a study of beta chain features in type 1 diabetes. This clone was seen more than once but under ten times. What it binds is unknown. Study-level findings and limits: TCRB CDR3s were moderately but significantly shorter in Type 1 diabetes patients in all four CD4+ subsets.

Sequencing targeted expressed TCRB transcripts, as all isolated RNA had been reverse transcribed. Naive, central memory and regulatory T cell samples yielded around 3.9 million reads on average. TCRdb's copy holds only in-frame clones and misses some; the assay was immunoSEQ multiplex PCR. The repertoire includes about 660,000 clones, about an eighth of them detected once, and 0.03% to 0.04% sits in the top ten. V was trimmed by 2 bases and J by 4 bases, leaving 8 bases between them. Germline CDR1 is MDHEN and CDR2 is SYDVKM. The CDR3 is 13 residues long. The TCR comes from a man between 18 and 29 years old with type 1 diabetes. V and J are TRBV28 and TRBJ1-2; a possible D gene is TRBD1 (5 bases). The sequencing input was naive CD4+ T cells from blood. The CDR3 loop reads CASSLDRTYGYTF. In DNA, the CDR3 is TGTGCCAGCAGTTTAGACAGAACCTATGGCTACACCTTC.